The next 32 T cell receptor beta chains were all read from a single sample in a study of CD8 T cells in ankylosing spondylitis. MiXCR, run by TCRdb on the 5' RACE reads, gives a single entry per CDR3 protein. The sample consists of roughly 230,000 distinct CDR3 sequences, 7% to 10% of them appearing once. The source material was blood, either unsorted or a sorted T cell fraction (not recorded which). These receptors were collected from a female donor with ankylosing spondylitis or in good health (not recorded which).

This clonotype was seen at least ten times. The CDR3 coding sequence is TGCAGCGTTGGTCCCCTAGGAGCGGGAGGGCTTAATGAGCAGTTCTTC. This sequence encodes CSVGPLGAGGLNEQFF. This rearrangement joins TRBV29-1 to TRBJ2-1, with TRBD2 matching over 10 bases. CDR3 length: 16 amino acids. Germline CDR1 reads SQVTM; CDR2 reads ANQGSEA. The ends lost 4 bases at V and 7 bases at J; junction bases unmatched: 13.

This clonotype was seen many times. The V call is TRBV7-9, the J call TRBJ2-2; D remains ambiguous. The CDR3 is made up of 15 amino acids. The V gene's germline CDR1 is SEHNR and CDR2 FQNEAQ (reference sequence). V was cut by 1 base and J by 3 bases, with 9 bases left in between. The CDR3 bases are TGTGCCAGCAGCTTAGGGGCGGTCGACACCGGGGAGCTGTTTTTT. Its translation is CASSLGAVDTGELFF.

At least ten counts were recorded for this clonotype. The J gene is TRBJ2-7, the V gene TRBV5-1; 7 positions agree with TRBD1. Looked up from germline, CDR1 is SGHRS and CDR2 is YFSETQ. The V segment lost 5 bases and the J segment 0 bases; nucleotides outside the gene matches: 2. The CDR3 covers 13 residues. In nucleotides, the CDR3 is TGCGCCAGCAGAGAGGGGGCCTCCTACGAGCAGTACTTC. Amino acids: CASREGASYEQYF.

Ten or more counts support this clonotype. The rearrangement uses TRBV5-1 and TRBJ1-2, with 9 bases aligning to TRBD1. Trimming removed 4 bases from V and 2 bases from J; junction bases left unmatched: 3. Germline V gene sequence: CDR1 SGHRS, CDR2 YFSETQ. The CDR3 covers 14 residues. The CDR3 spells CASSRQGDNYGYTF. The DNA for the CDR3 is TGCGCCAGCAGCCGACAGGGGGACAACTATGGCTACACCTTC.

Many counts were recorded for this clonotype. The chain joins TRBV12-3 or TRBV12-4 to TRBJ2-2; no clear D gene. The CDR3 runs 12 residues. Between the trimmed V and J ends, which lost 6 bases and 6 bases, there was a span of 8 bases. CDR3 coding DNA: TGTGCCAGCAGCCTCCCGCCCGGGGAGCTGTTTTTT. This gives the protein CASSLPPGELFF.

This clonotype was seen repeatedly, ten times or more. The rearrangement links TRBV29-1 to TRBJ2-1, with 8 bases aligning to TRBD2. Unmatched junction bases numbered 8, after V lost 5 bases and J lost 5 bases. This CDR3 spans 14 amino acids. Per germline, CDR1 SQVTM and CDR2 ANQGSEA. The CDR3 bases are TGCAGCGTTCGTCCCGGGAGGGATGACAATGAGCAGTTCTTC. Its protein product is CSVRPGRDDNEQFF.

This clonotype was counted many times. The J gene is TRBJ1-2, the V gene TRBV27, with D uncertain. Germline V CDR1 and CDR2: MNHEY, SMNVEV (reference sequence). This CDR3 comprises 13 residues. Trimming left V 3 bases short and J 4 bases short, with 9 bases between. The CDR3 sequence: CASSFGRAYGYTF. The CDR3 DNA sequence: TGTGCCAGCAGTTTTGGGAGGGCCTATGGCTACACCTTC.

This clonotype showed up many times. V is TRBV5-1 and J is TRBJ2-5, with 8 bases lining up with TRBD2. The CDR3 extends over 13 amino acids. With 5 bases clipped from V and 7 bases from J, the junction kept 7 bases outside the gene matches. Germline lookup yields CDR1 SGHRS and CDR2 YFSETQ. The CDR3 is CASSSGTRGTQYF. Here the CDR3 DNA reads TGCGCCAGCAGTTCCGGGACTAGAGGGACCCAGTACTTC.

V is TRBV7-9 and J is TRBJ2-7; 7 nucleotides align to TRBD2. The CDR3 sequence is 14 residues long. Germline V gives CDR1 SEHNR, CDR2 FQNEAQ (reference sequence). Germline trimming cut 1 base from V and 6 bases from J; bases unmatched to any gene: 6. The CDR3 bases are TGTGCCAGCAGCTTAGAGGTCGGGGGGAGCGAGCAGTACTTC. Translated: CASSLEVGGSEQYF.

The table lists this clonotype with many counts. The CDR3 reads CASSLAAGTEAFF. Here the CDR3 DNA reads TGCGCCAGCAGCTTGGCAGCGGGCACTGAAGCTTTCTTT. The chain links TRBV5-1 to TRBJ1-1; no firm D call. Germline loops: CDR1 SGHRS, CDR2 YFSETQ. V was cut by 0 bases and J by 4 bases, with 7 bases left in between. This CDR3 is built from 13 residues.

In its sample, this clonotype was seen many times. This chain connects TRBV9 to TRBJ2-1, with 7 nucleotides matching TRBD1. The CDR3 has 15 residues. V lost 3 bases to trimming and J lost 0 bases; unmatched junction nucleotides: 3. Germline V gene data show CDR1 as SGDLS and CDR2 as YYNGEE. The DNA of the CDR3 is TGTGCCAGCAGCGGCCGACAGGGCTCCTACAATGAGCAGTTCTTC. It codes for CASSGRQGSYNEQFF.

In its sample, this clonotype was seen many times. The chain is built from TRBV12-3 or TRBV12-4 and TRBJ1-1; TRBD1 aligns across 8 bases. Unmatched junction bases numbered 4, after V lost 1 base and J lost 6 bases. There are 14 residues in the CDR3. In nucleotides, the CDR3 is TGTGCCAGCAGTTTAGGGACAGGGACCGCTGAAGCTTTCTTT. This encodes CASSLGTGTAEAFF.

This clonotype turned up a few times. The rearrangement links TRBV9 to TRBJ2-3; 11 bases match TRBD2. The germline gives CDR1 SGDLS, CDR2 YYNGEE. This CDR3 is built from 17 residues. The trim removed 4 bases at V and 2 bases at J, leaving 9 bases unmatched. CDR3 DNA: TGTGCCAGCAGCCCCCGACTAGCGGGACCTGTCACAGATACGCAGTATTTT. Its protein product is CASSPRLAGPVTDTQYF.

This clonotype occurred many times. The J gene is TRBJ2-5, the V gene TRBV4-3; 8 nucleotides agree with TRBD1. The CDR3 loop spans 15 amino acids. Trimming at V came to 0 bases and at J to 4 bases, leaving 4 bases not matched to a gene. CDR1 is LGHNA, CDR2 YSLEER, per germline. The CDR3 here is CASSQDRQGTETQYF. The CDR3 DNA reads TGCGCCAGCAGCCAAGACCGACAGGGGACAGAGACCCAGTACTTC.

This clonotype was found many times. V gene TRBV20-1 combines with J gene TRBJ2-3; tentative D call: TRBD2 (5 bases). This CDR3 is built from 12 residues. The V gene's germline CDR1 is DFQATT and CDR2 SNEGSKA (reference sequence). V was pared by 6 bases and J by 3 bases, with 10 bases between. CDR3 residues: CSAERTTDTQYF. Written as DNA, the CDR3 is TGCAGTGCGGAGCGGACTACAGATACGCAGTATTTT.

This clonotype was seen ten or more times. This sequence joins TRBV20-1 and TRBJ2-7; 9 positions match TRBD1. Trimming took 2 bases from V and 2 from J; bases not matched to a gene: 4. The germline gives CDR1 DFQATT, CDR2 SNEGSKA (reference sequence). CDR3 length: 14 residues. Here the CDR3 reads CSARLQGAAYEQYF. Here the CDR3 DNA reads TGCAGTGCTAGACTACAGGGGGCGGCCTACGAGCAGTACTTC.

This clonotype has a handful of counts. The chain employs TRBV4-1 and TRBJ2-2; perhaps TRBD1 as D (6 bases). V lost 3 bases, J lost 9 bases, and 17 bases lay in between. Per the germline V gene, CDR1 is MGHRA and CDR2 is YSYEKL. The CDR3 covers 15 residues. The CDR3 region has the DNA TGCGCCAGCAGCCACTCCCAGGGGTTAATCCGGGAGCTGTTTTTT. This translates into CASSHSQGLIRELFF.

This clonotype was counted many times. The chain has TRBV20-1 and TRBJ2-3; D is uncertain. V was trimmed by 6 bases and J by 0 bases, leaving 10 bases between them. Germline V gene lookup returns CDR1 DFQATT and CDR2 SNEGSKA (reference sequence). The CDR3 has 13 residues. Here the CDR3 reads CSAVDVSTDTQYF. The CDR3 DNA follows: TGCAGTGCGGTGGACGTCAGCACAGATACGCAGTATTTT.

Many counts were recorded for this clonotype. The chain recombines TRBV7-9 with TRBJ2-7; 8 positions match TRBD2. The ends lost 5 bases at V and 3 bases at J; junction bases unmatched: 9. CDR3 length: 15 residues. CDR1 is SEHNR, CDR2 FQNEAQ, per germline (reference sequence). The CDR3 loop is CASSNPRGGHYEQYF. The CDR3 nucleotides are TGTGCCAGCAGCAACCCCCGGGGGGGTCACTACGAGCAGTACTTC.

This clonotype was observed many times. This chain connects TRBV11-2 to TRBJ2-1, with TRBD2 matching 10 bases. The CDR3 contains 17 residues. From germline, CDR1 is SGHAT and CDR2 FQNNGV. J gave up 6 bases and V 5 bases, and 13 bases lay outside the gene matches. This chain's CDR3 is CASSPNLLAGISNEQFF. The CDR3 nucleotides read TGTGCCAGCAGCCCAAACCTACTAGCGGGGATTTCCAATGAGCAGTTCTTC.

This clonotype was picked up many times. The chain links TRBV5-1 to TRBJ2-5, with TRBD1 identical over 9 bases. The CDR3 spans 15 residues. Germline V gene sequence: CDR1 SGHRS, CDR2 YFSETQ. V dropped 0 bases and J dropped 3; count of bases not matched to a gene: 3. CDR3 amino acids: CASSLAGTGKETQYF. The CDR3 DNA is TGCGCCAGCAGCTTGGCCGGGACAGGGAAAGAGACCCAGTACTTC.

This clonotype was found many times. This chain connects TRBV12-3 or TRBV12-4 to TRBJ2-1; 11 bases fit TRBD2. The CDR3 length is 15 residues. V dropped 6 bases and J dropped 7; count of bases not matched to a gene: 8. The CDR3 DNA is TGTGCCAGCAGCCAACTAGCGGGAGCGCGTAATGAGCAGTTCTTC. It translates to CASSQLAGARNEQFF.

This clonotype was picked up a small number of times. The V and J genes are TRBV5-1 and TRBJ1-6; 8 bases are a match to TRBD1. Per the germline V gene, CDR1 is SGHRS and CDR2 is YFSETQ. The ends lost 4 bases at V and 15 bases at J; junction bases unmatched: 15. CDR3 size: 15 residues. The CDR3, as DNA: TGCGCCAGCAGCGGCACCGGGACAGGTGAAGCCTACCTCCACTTT. As protein: CASSGTGTGEAYLHF.

The chain employs TRBV4-3 and TRBJ2-2; D gene ambiguous. The CDR3 spans 15 residues. V shed 0 bases and J shed 8 bases, with 13 bases lying between them. In germline, CDR1 is LGHNA, CDR2 YSLEER. Here the CDR3 DNA reads TGCGCCAGCAGCCAAGATCCAGGCTACCCGGGGGAGCTGTTTTTT. Its protein product is CASSQDPGYPGELFF.

This clonotype was found many times. The gene calls are TRBV7-9 and TRBJ2-1; 14 positions match TRBD2. The V gene's germline CDR1 is SEHNR and CDR2 FQNEAQ (reference sequence). The CDR3 is 17 amino acids. The ends lost 5 bases at V and 7 bases at J; junction bases unmatched: 10. This CDR3 is CASSPRKGLAGVNEQFF. DNA for the CDR3: TGTGCCAGCAGCCCACGGAAGGGACTAGCGGGAGTGAATGAGCAGTTCTTC.

There are many counts of this clonotype. The V gene is TRBV7-9, the J gene TRBJ1-1; no definite D call. Deletions cut 5 bases from V and 1 base from J, with 8 bases between. The CDR3 runs to 13 residues. The V gene's germline CDR1 is SEHNR and CDR2 FQNEAQ (reference sequence). The CDR3 region is CASSEAGNTEAFF. In DNA, the CDR3 is TGTGCCAGCAGCGAAGCCGGGAACACTGAAGCTTTCTTT.

A note on this clonotype: A much larger clone sits a single nucleotide away, making a read error possible. The chain joins TRBV7-6 to TRBJ2-1; TRBD2 agrees at 8 bases. The V gene end was trimmed by 0 bases and the J gene end by 7 bases; junction bases not matched to a gene: 8. This CDR3 is built from 16 residues. CDR1 is SGHVS and CDR2 is FNYEAQ in the germline V gene. The CDR3 loop reads CASSLAYLAGFNEQFF. DNA for the CDR3: TGTGCCAGCAGCTTAGCGTACCTAGCGGGTTTTAATGAGCAGTTCTTC.

This clonotype has at least ten counts. The rearrangement links TRBV7-6 to TRBJ2-2; 7 nucleotides match TRBD2. Looked up from germline, CDR1 is SGHVS and CDR2 is FNYEAQ. The CDR3 length is 15 residues. The V segment lost 1 base and the J segment 5 bases; nucleotides outside the gene matches: 4. The CDR3 DNA reads TGTGCCAGCAGCTTAGTTGGACTAGGAACCGGGGAGCTGTTTTTT. Encoded protein: CASSLVGLGTGELFF.

This clonotype was seen many times. The V call is TRBV29-1, the J call TRBJ2-1, with D unclear. CDR3 size: 13 residues. Germline V gene lookup returns CDR1 SQVTM and CDR2 ANQGSEA. The ends were cut back, 5 bases at V and 2 bases at J, with 10 bases in the middle. Here the CDR3 DNA reads TGCAGCGTTTGGCTAAGGACCTACAATGAGCAGTTCTTC. This gives the protein CSVWLRTYNEQFF.

This clonotype appeared many times. The genes are TRBV25-1 and TRBJ2-2, with D possibly being TRBD1 (6 bases). Germline values: CDR1 MGHDK, CDR2 SYGVNS. V was cut by 1 base and J by 1 base, with 13 bases left in between. The CDR3 loop spans 17 amino acids. CDR3 amino acids: CASSELKAGVNTGELFF. CDR3 sequence (DNA): TGTGCCAGCAGTGAATTAAAGGCAGGGGTGAACACCGGGGAGCTGTTTTTT.

The table lists this clonotype with many counts. The chain uses TRBV29-1 and TRBJ2-1; 7 nucleotides align to TRBD2. The J segment lost 3 bases and the V segment lost 7 bases, leaving 12 bases of the junction unmatched. The CDR3 is made up of 15 amino acids. The germline V gene encodes CDR1 SQVTM and CDR2 ANQGSEA. For the CDR3, the DNA is TGCAGCGGTAATCTAGCGGTAAGGGGCTACAATGAGCAGTTCTTC. Residues: CSGNLAVRGYNEQFF.

Many counts were recorded for this clonotype. The rearrangement links TRBV7-9 to TRBJ2-1, with D possibly matching TRBD2 (6 bases). In germline, CDR1 is SEHNR, CDR2 FQNEAQ (reference sequence). This CDR3 comprises 12 residues. Trimming removed 5 bases at V and 9 bases at J, with 11 bases between. CDR3 loop: CASSPSVGEQFF. CDR3 in DNA: TGTGCCAGCAGCCCTAGCGTAGGTGAGCAGTTCTTC. The full variable domain, with the rest looked up from reference TRBV7-9 and TRBJ2-1, is DTGVSQNPRHKITKRGQNVTFRCDPISEHNRLYWYRQTLGQGPEFLTYFQNEAQLEKSRLLSDRFSAERPKGSFSTLEIQRTEQGDSAMYLCASSPSVGEQFFGPGTRLTVL.